This T cell receptor (beta chain) originates from a study of a mutant IDH1 vaccine in newly diagnosed glioma (dated by TCRdb to about 2021). Background on the whole study: Vaccination began 4-6 weeks after radiotherapy alone, or alongside temozolomide cycles in the chemotherapy-containing groups. Of the roughly 31 treated patients, around 60% were male and around 40% were female, and the mean age was roughly 40 years. For exploratory analyses, around 26 treated patients had longitudinal TCRB deep sequencing done wherever samples were available. Six visits were used for peripheral blood collection: V03 (baseline), V05, V07, V10, V12 and V13. Before enrollment, most patients had been given radiochemotherapy with temozolomide as standard therapy, while the rest had received either radiotherapy alone or temozolomide alone. The week-35 safety follow-up took place at visit V12, and the week-47 end of study took place at visit V13.

Library preparation was by the immunoSEQ multiplex PCR assay. The hsTCRB Kit was used according to the manufacturer's protocol to amplify rearranged TCR beta chain sequences. TCRB libraries were sequenced on an Illumina MiSeq. Under the source paper's analysis protocol: The proprietary platform of the kit vendor was used for demultiplexing, trimming and gene mapping. Not all clones reach the TCRdb copy of this immuneACCESS table, which keeps in-frame sequences only. Checked studies attribute under half of the gap to unresolved V genes and leave the rest unexplained. V and J calls and clone size follow that table, whereas D and trimming were derived from the DNA. Across this sample there are more than 25,000 clones, with around 77% seen only once. About 10% of the sample goes to the ten largest clones. Including the terminal cysteine and phenylalanine, the CDR3 comprises 14 residues. The sequence is cut down to CDR3 DNA, 42 bases in frame from base 1. Trimming takes 6 bases from V and 2 bases from J, and the germline ends sit 13 bases apart. The germline V gene (reference sequence) sets CDR1 to LNHDA and CDR2 to SQIVND.

Results and caveats for the whole study, not just this receptor: PBMC samples for TCRB deep sequencing were selected based on availability. No apparent relationship was observed between pseudoprogression and alterations in the top peripheral T cell clonotypes detected by TCRB sequencing. The authors noted that analyses of patient blood samples could not be reproduced because of sample limitations. Vaccine-induced immune responses across multiple MHC alleles were detected in 90% to 95% of patients.

Details on this clone: Its antigen has not been determined. No base qualities exist here, and no much larger clone lies one base off it.

The time point label on this specimen signifies: week 35, safety follow-up. Each vaccine dose, consisting of 300 ug of a 20-mer mutant IDH1 peptide in Montanide, was administered subcutaneously with topical imiquimod. Across visits V03 through V10, patients got a total of eight vaccinations, given in weeks 1, 3, 5, 7, 11, 15, 19 and 23. Newly diagnosed WHO grade 3 or 4 IDH1-mutant astrocytomas showing loss of nuclear ATRX were present in the donors. The samples were drawn from NOA16, a multicentre, single-arm, open-label phase I trial in Germany that tested a mutant IDH1 peptide vaccine in humans for the first time. Genomic DNA for TCRB sequencing was extracted from EDTA blood using the DNeasy Blood and Tissue Kit.

The source material was PBMCs, sampled from a glioma patient whose treatment included an IDH1 peptide vaccine. The sequence was obtained from a woman younger than 45 with glioma. Some clones in this sample may be carry-over from other donors' samples. The chain uses TRBV19 and TRBJ1-1, with TRBD1 tentatively as D gene (5 bases match). The DNA is TGTGCCAGTAGGGACGAGGGACCCAACACTGAAGCTTTCTTT. The translation is CASRDEGPNTEAFF.